A selection of T cell receptor beta chains follows, all from one sample in a study of blood T cell repertoires in COVID-19. Method: immunoSEQ multiplex PCR; TCRdb's copy keeps in-frame clones and lacks some. The data contain tens of thousands of clones, about four fifths of them seen just once; the ten biggest clones take up roughly 18%. Sequencing input: peripheral blood. These receptors were taken from a man aged 65 to 85 who had recovered from COVID-19. Both conserved end residues are part of each CDR3. The order of the fields is V gene, J gene, clone size, D gene, CDR3 protein, CDR3 DNA. A D gene is named only where the DNA matches it firmly. Rows give clone size only sometimes, using once, few, many, or a class for an expanded clone.

TRBV7-6	TRBJ2-2	few	NA	CASSLVGGQSNTGELFF	TGTGCCAGCAGCTTAGTGGGGGGACAGTCAAACACCGGGGAGCTGTTTTTT
TRBV7-9	TRBJ2-3	once	TRBD2	CASGTAGDVDTQYF	TGTGCCAGCGGAACAGCGGGAGACGTGGATACGCAGTATTTT
TRBV5-1	TRBJ2-7	NA	TRBD2	CASSLTSGGRYEQYF	TGCGCCAGCAGTCTGACAAGCGGGGGCCGTTACGAGCAGTACTTC
TRBV2	TRBJ1-5	NA	NA	CASSGQISNQPQHF	TGTGCCAGCAGTGGACAGATTAGCAATCAGCCCCAGCATTTT
TRBV4-3	TRBJ1-2	NA	TRBD1	CASSASHRDRGGYTF	TGCGCCAGCAGCGCTAGTCACCGGGACAGGGGAGGCTACACCTTC
TRBV5-1	TRBJ2-4	NA	TRBD1	CASSETGVRNIQYF	TGCGCCAGCAGCGAGACAGGGGTGAGAAACATTCAGTACTTC
TRBV29-1	TRBJ1-4	NA	NA	CSVGDRRGNEKLFF	TGCAGCGTCGGCGACAGGCGCGGGAATGAAAAACTGTTTTTT
TRBV5-4	TRBJ2-1	NA	TRBD1	CASSPRDRGLDEQFF	TGTGCCAGCAGCCCGCGGGACAGGGGTTTGGATGAGCAGTTCTTC
TRBV19	TRBJ2-3	few	NA	CASRGGVTTDTQYF	TGTGCCAGTAGAGGGGGGGTCACCACAGATACGCAGTATTTT
TRBV19	TRBJ2-2	NA	NA	CATSQGTNTGELFF	TGTGCCACCTCACAGGGTACAAACACCGGGGAGCTGTTTTTT
TRBV11-3	TRBJ2-3	once	NA	CASSFSPVTDTQYF	TGTGCCAGCAGCTTTTCTCCAGTCACAGATACGCAGTATTTT
TRBV7-2	TRBJ2-7	NA	NA	CASSLAGLSAYEQYF	TGTGCCAGCAGCTTAGCGGGACTCTCCGCCTACGAGCAGTACTTC
TRBV5-1	TRBJ2-5	NA	TRBD1	CASSLGQGEETQYF	TGCGCCAGCAGCTTGGGACAGGGGGAAGAGACCCAGTACTTC
TRBV4-3	TRBJ1-2	NA	NA	CASSQDQGNDYGYTF	TGCGCCAGCAGCCAAGATCAGGGGAACGACTATGGCTACACCTTC
TRBV5-4	TRBJ1-2	NA	TRBD1	CASSNRDRGSYGYTF	TGTGCCAGCAGCAACCGGGACAGGGGGTCCTATGGCTACACCTTC
TRBV3-1/TRBV3-2	TRBJ2-7	NA	TRBD2	CASSRLSGGGDEQYF	TGTGCCAGCAGCCGACTAAGCGGGGGGGGCGACGAGCAGTACTTC
TRBV6-5	TRBJ1-2	NA	NA	CASTLQGEGYGYTF	TGTGCCAGCACATTACAGGGAGAAGGATATGGCTACACCTTC
TRBV6-2/TRBV6-3	TRBJ2-1	NA	TRBD2	CASSGGLAGIQFF	TGTGCCAGCAGTGGCGGACTAGCAGGTATTCAGTTCTTC
TRBV6-5	TRBJ1-2	NA	NA	CASSYSTGYGYTF	TGTGCCAGCAGTTACTCGACAGGTTACGGCTACACCTTC
TRBV3-1/TRBV3-2	TRBJ1-2	NA	NA	CASSLGTGNYGYTF	TGTGCCAGCAGCCTAGGTACAGGGAACTATGGCTACACCTTC
TRBV27	TRBJ2-3	once	NA	CASSFDTNRQYF	TGTGCCAGCAGTTTCGATACAAACCGGCAGTATTTT
TRBV19	TRBJ2-2	NA	TRBD1	CASSILQGAGELFF	TGTGCCAGTAGTATATTACAGGGGGCCGGGGAGCTGTTTTTT
TRBV19	TRBJ1-5	NA	NA	CASSIVRDNQPQHF	TGTGCCAGTAGTATAGTGAGGGATAATCAGCCCCAGCATTTT
TRBV7-8	TRBJ1-5	NA	TRBD1	CASSLATLQGDQPQHF	TGTGCCAGCAGCTTAGCGACCCTACAGGGGGATCAGCCCCAGCATTTT
TRBV2	TRBJ1-1	NA	TRBD1	CASSAYRGPDTEAFF	TGTGCCAGCAGTGCCTACAGGGGGCCCGACACTGAAGCTTTCTTT
TRBV7-2	TRBJ1-4	NA	TRBD1	CASSRTWTGSNEKLFF	TGTGCCAGCAGCAGAACATGGACAGGGTCTAATGAAAAACTGTTTTTT
TRBV2	TRBJ1-5	NA	NA	CASRGGTNNQPQHF	TGTGCCAGCAGGGGCGGGACCAACAATCAGCCCCAGCATTTT
TRBV28	TRBJ2-7	NA	TRBD1	CASSRGQPYEQYF	TGTGCCAGCAGCAGGGGACAGCCCTACGAGCAGTACTTC
TRBV19	TRBJ1-5	NA	NA	CASSAGVRNQPQHF	TGTGCCAGTAGTGCAGGGGTGCGGAATCAGCCCCAGCATTTT
TRBV5-8	TRBJ1-1	once	NA	CASSLILTGYYGNTEAFF	TGTGCCAGCAGCTTGATTTTAACGGGGTACTACGGGAACACTGAAGCTTTCTTT
TRBV9	TRBJ2-7	NA	NA	CASSVAGQSHEQYF	TGTGCCAGCAGCGTAGCTGGACAGTCTCACGAGCAGTACTTC
TRBV28	TRBJ1-4	NA	TRBD1	CASSHPAGGDLNEKLFF	TGTGCCAGCAGCCATCCGGCAGGGGGCGATCTGAATGAAAAACTGTTTTTT
TRBV7-9	TRBJ1-1	NA	NA	CASSAGSGGNTEAFF	TGTGCCAGCAGCGCCGGGTCGGGGGGAAACACTGAAGCTTTCTTT
TRBV7-8	TRBJ2-3	NA	TRBD1	CASSRGQGTDTQYF	TGTGCCAGCAGCCGTGGACAGGGTACAGATACGCAGTATTTT
TRBV6-4	TRBJ2-1	NA	TRBD1	CASSAFGDRDRGYNEQFF	TGTGCCAGCAGTGCCTTTGGGGACCGGGACAGGGGCTACAATGAGCAGTTCTTC
TRBV11-1	TRBJ2-7	NA	NA	CASSLAGAASYEQYF	TGTGCCAGCAGCTTAGCCGGAGCGGCCTCCTACGAGCAGTACTTC
TRBV6-2/TRBV6-3	TRBJ2-5	NA	TRBD1	CASSYSGQGDQETQYF	TGTGCCAGCAGTTATTCGGGACAGGGGGACCAAGAGACCCAGTACTTC
TRBV24-1	TRBJ2-1	NA	NA	CATSDLKTGRSSYNEQFF	TGTGCCACCAGTGATTTAAAGACAGGAAGAAGCTCCTACAATGAGCAGTTCTTC
TRBV19	TRBJ2-1	NA	TRBD2	CASSTQRGPYNEQFF	TGTGCCAGTAGTACCCAGCGGGGGCCGTACAATGAGCAGTTCTTC
TRBV9	TRBJ2-7	NA	NA	CASSVAPGAYEQYF	TGTGCCAGCAGCGTAGCGCCAGGGGCCTACGAGCAGTACTTC
TRBV5-5	TRBJ1-4	NA	TRBD1	CASSPGGWNEKLFF	TGTGCCAGCAGCCCAGGGGGCTGGAATGAAAAACTGTTTTTT
TRBV7-9	TRBJ2-3	NA	NA	CASGERGTDTQYF	TGTGCCAGCGGGGAGCGGGGCACAGATACGCAGTATTTT
TRBV7-9	TRBJ2-3	once	NA	CASSVGVDRTDTQYF	TGTGCCAGCAGCGTAGGGGTGGACAGAACAGATACGCAGTATTTT
TRBV7-9	TRBJ2-7	NA	NA	CASSGTFSYEQYF	TGTGCCAGCTCCGGGACATTCTCGTACGAGCAGTACTTC
TRBV14	TRBJ1-1	NA	NA	CASSPNRQEAFF	TGTGCCAGCAGCCCGAATCGTCAGGAAGCTTTCTTT